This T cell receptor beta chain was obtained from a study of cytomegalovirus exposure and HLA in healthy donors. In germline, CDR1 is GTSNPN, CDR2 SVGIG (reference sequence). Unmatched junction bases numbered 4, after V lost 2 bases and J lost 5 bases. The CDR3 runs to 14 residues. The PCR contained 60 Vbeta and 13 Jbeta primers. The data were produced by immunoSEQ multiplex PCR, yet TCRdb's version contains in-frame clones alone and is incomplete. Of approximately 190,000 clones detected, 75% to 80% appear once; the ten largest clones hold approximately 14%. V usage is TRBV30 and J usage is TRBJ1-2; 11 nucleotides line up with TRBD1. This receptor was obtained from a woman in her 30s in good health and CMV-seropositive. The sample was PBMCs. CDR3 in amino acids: CAWSRTGGSYGYTF. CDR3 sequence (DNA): TGTGCCTGGAGTCGGACAGGGGGCTCTTATGGCTACACCTTC.